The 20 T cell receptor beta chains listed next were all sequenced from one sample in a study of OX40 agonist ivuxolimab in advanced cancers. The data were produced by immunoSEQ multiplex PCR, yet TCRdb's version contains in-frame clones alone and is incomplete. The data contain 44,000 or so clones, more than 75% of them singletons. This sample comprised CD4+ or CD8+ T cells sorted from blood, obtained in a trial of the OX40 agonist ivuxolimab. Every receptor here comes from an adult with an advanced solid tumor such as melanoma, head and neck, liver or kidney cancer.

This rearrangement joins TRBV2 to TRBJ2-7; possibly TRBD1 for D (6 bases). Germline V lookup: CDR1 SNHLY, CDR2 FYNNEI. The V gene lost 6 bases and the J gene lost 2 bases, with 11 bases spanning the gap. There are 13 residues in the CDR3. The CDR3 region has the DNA TGTGCCAGCAGGGACAGCCACCCCTACGAGCAGTACTTC. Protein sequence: CASRDSHPYEQYF.

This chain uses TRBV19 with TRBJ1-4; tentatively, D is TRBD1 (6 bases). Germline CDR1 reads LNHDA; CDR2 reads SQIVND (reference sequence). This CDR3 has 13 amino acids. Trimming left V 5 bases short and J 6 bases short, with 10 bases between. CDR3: CASSSGGDEKLFF. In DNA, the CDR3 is TGTGCCAGTAGTTCTGGGGGCGATGAAAAACTGTTTTTT.

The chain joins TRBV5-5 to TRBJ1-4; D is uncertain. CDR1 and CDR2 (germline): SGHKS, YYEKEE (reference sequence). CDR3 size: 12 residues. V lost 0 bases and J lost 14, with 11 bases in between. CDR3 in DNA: TGTGCCAGCAGCTTGGAGCCGGGAAGTCTGTTTTTT. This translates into CASSLEPGSLFF. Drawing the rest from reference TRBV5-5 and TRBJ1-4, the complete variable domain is DAGVTQSPTHLIKTRGQQVTLRCSPISGHKSVSWYQQVLGQGPQFIFQYYEKEERGRGNFPDRFSARQFPNYSSELNVNALLLGDSALYLCASSLEPGSLFFGSGTQLSVL.

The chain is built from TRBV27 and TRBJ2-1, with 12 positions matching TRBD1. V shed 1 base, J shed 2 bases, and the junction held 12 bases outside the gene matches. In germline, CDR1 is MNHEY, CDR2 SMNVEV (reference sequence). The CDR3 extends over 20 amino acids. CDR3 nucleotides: TGTGCCAGCAGTTTATTCGGGACAGGGGGCTTAGCTAGCCCCTACAATGAGCAGTTCTTC. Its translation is CASSLFGTGGLASPYNEQFF.

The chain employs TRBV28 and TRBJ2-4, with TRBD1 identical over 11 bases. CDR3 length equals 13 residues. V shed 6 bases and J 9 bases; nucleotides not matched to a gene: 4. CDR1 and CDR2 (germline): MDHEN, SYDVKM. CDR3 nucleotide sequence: TGTGCCAGCAGGCACGGGACAGGGGGCATTCAGTACTTC. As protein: CASRHGTGGIQYF.

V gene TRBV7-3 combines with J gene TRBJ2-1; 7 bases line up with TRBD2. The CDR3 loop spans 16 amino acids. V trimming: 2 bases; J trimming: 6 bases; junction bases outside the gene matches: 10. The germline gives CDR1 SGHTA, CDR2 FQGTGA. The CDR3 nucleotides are TGTGCCAGCAGCTTAGGGAGGACTAGACACGGCAATGAGCAGTTCTTC. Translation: CASSLGRTRHGNEQFF.

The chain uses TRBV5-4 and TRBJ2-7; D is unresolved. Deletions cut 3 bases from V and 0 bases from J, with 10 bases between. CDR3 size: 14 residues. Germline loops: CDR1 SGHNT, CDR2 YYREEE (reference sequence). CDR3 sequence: CASSYSQSSYEQYF. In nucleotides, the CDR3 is TGTGCCAGCAGCTATAGCCAGAGCTCCTACGAGCAGTACTTC.

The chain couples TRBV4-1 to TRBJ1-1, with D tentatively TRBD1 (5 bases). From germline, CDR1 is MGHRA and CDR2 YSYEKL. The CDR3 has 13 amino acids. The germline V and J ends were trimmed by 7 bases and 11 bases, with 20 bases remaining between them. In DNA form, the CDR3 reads TGCGCCAGCACCCCTCGTGACACAGAGGGGGCTTTCTTT. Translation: CASTPRDTEGAFF.

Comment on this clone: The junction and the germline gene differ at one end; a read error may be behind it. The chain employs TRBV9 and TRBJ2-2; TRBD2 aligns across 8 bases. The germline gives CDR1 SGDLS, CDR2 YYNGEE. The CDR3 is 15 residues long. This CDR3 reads CVSGGGAVAIGELFF. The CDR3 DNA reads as TGTGTCAGCGGGGGTGGGGCCGTAGCAATTGGGGAGCTGTTTTTT.

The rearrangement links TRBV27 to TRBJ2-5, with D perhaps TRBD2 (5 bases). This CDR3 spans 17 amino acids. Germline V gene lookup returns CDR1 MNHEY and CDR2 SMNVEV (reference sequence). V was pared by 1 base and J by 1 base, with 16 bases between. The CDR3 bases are TGTGCCAGCAGTTTATGGAGCGCCCCGGGGTCCCAAGAGACCCAGTACTTC. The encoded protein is CASSLWSAPGSQETQYF.

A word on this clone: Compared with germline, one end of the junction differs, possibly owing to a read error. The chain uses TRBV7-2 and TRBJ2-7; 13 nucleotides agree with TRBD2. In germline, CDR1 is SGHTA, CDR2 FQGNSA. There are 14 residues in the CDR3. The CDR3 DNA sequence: TGTGCCAGGAGCTCCGGACTAGCGGGAGACGAGCAGTACTTC. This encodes CARSSGLAGDEQYF.

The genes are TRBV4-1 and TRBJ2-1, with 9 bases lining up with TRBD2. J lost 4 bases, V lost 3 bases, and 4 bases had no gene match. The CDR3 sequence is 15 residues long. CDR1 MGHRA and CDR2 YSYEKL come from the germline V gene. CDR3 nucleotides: TGCGCCAGCAGCCAGGTAGCGGGAGAATACAATGAGCAGTTCTTC. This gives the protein CASSQVAGEYNEQFF.

CDR3 residues: CASSPSGTNTEAFF. The CDR3 region has the DNA TGCGCCAGCAGCCCCTCAGGAACTAACACTGAAGCTTTCTTT. J is TRBJ1-1 and V is TRBV4-1, with D unresolved. Germline loops: CDR1 MGHRA, CDR2 YSYEKL. The CDR3 extends over 14 amino acids. The ends were cut back, 4 bases at V and 2 bases at J, with 11 bases in the middle.

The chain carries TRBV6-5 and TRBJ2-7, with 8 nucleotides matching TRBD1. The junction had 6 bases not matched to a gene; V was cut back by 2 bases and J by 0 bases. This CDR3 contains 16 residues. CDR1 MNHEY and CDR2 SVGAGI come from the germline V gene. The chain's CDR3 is CASSYTRQGSSYEQYF. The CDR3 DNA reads TGTGCCAGCAGTTACACCCGACAGGGGAGCTCCTACGAGCAGTACTTC.

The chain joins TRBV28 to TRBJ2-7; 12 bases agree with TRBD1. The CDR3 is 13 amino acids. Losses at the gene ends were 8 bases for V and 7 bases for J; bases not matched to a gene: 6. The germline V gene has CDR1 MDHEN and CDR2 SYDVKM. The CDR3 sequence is CASGTGGPVEQYF. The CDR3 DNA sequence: TGTGCCAGCGGGACAGGGGGCCCGGTTGAGCAGTACTTC.

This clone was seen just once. The CDR3 nucleotides read TGTGCCAGCAGCCCAGGGGGCTATGGCTACACCTTC. Its translation is CASSPGGYGYTF. The rearrangement uses TRBV7-9 and TRBJ1-2; 7 positions match TRBD1. Germline V gene lookup returns CDR1 SEHNR and CDR2 FQNEAQ (reference sequence). Unmatched junction bases numbered 1, after V lost 5 bases and J lost 4 bases. The CDR3 spans 12 residues.

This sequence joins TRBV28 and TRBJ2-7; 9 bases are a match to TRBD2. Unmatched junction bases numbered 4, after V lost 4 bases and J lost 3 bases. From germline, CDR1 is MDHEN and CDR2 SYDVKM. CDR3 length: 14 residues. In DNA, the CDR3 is TGTGCCAGCAGTTATTTGCGGGAGGGCTACGAGCAGTACTTC. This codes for CASSYLREGYEQYF.

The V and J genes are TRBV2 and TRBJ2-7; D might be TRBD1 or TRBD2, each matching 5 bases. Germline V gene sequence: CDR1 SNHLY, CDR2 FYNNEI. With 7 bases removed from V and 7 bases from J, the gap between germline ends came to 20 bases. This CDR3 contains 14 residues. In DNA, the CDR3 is TGTGCCAGCACCTATGGGGGTTCCGCGATAGAGCAGTACTTC. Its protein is CASTYGGSAIEQYF.

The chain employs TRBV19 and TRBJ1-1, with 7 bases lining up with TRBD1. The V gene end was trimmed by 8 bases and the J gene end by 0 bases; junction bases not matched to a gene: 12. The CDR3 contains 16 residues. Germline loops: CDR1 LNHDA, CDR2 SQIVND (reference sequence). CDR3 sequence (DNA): TGTGCCAGTTCTGGGGGACAGAATAACATGAACACTGAAGCTTTCTTT. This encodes CASSGGQNNMNTEAFF.

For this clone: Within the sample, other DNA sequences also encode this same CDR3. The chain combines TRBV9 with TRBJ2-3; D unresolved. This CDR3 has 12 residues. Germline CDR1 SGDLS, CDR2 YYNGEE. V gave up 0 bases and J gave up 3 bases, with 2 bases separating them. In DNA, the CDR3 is TGTGCCAGCAGCGTAGGTACAGATACGCAGTATTTT. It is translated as CASSVGTDTQYF. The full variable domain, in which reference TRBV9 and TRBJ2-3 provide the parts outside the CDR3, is DSGVTQTPKHLITATGQRVTLRCSPRSGDLSVYWYQQSLDQGLQFLIQYYNGEERAKGNILERFSAQQFPDLHSELNLSSLELGDSALYFCASSVGTDTQYFGPGTRLTVL.